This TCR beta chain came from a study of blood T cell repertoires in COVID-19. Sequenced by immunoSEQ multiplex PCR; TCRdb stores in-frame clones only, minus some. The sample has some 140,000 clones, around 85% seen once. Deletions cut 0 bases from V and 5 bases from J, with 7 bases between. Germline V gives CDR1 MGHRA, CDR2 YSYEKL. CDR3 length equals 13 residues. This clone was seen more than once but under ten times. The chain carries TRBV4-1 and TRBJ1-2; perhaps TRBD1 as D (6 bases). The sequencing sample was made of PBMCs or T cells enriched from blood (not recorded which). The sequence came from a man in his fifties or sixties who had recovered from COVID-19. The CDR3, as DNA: TGCGCCAGCAGCCAAGATACAGGGTATGGCTACACCTTC. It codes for CASSQDTGYGYTF.